This T cell receptor beta chain was captured in a study of blood T cell repertoires in COVID-19. Study summary: T cells, B-cell-depleted T cells, or PBMCs provided the cDNA or gDNA that served as material.

Seattle patients were enrolled during active infection and followed longitudinally. The authors' processing: By means of reference gene primer amplification, nucleated cell counts were estimated. Repertoires were generated with immunoSEQ multiplex PCR, while TCRdb's copy carries only in-frame clones and drops some. The V and J calls and clone size were taken over from that table, and D and trimming were inferred from the DNA. The profile shows about 280,000 clones, 75% to 90% of them singletons. This CDR3 is built from 11 residues. Germline CDR1 reads SGHRS; CDR2 reads YFSETQ. With 6 bases removed from V and 2 bases from J, the gap between germline ends came to 5 bases.

The sequencing input was peripheral blood. This clonotype was obtained from a woman in her 70s with COVID-19, enrolled during active disease. The chain uses TRBV5-1 and TRBJ2-5; D is uncertain. The DNA of the CDR3 is TGCGCCAGCACCGTTCAAGAGACCCAGTACTTC. It encodes CASTVQETQYF.